Below, 15 T cell receptor beta chains from the same sample are listed, as sequenced in a study of human T cells and chemical hapten exposure. Time point specified: pre-sensitization, week 0. Treatment noted: therapeutic diphenylcyclopropenone sensitization with weekly scalp DPC. TCRdb re-analysed the RACE reads in MiXCR, keeping a single row per CDR3 protein. The sample has tens of thousands of distinct CDR3 sequences, about 10% seen once; the top ten hold roughly 4.3%. The sample here was whole blood, taken in connection with sensitization to the hapten diphenylcyclopropenone (DPC). These receptors all come from a woman between 40 and 55 years old with alopecia areata. Some clones in this sample may be carry-over from other donors' samples.

This clonotype showed up many times. The CDR3, as DNA: TGTGCCAGCTCACCGGGGAGCGGCTACGAGCAGTACTTC. This codes for CASSPGSGYEQYF. The genes are TRBV18 and TRBJ2-7; maybe TRBD2 (5 bases). CDR1 is KGHSH, CDR2 LQKENI, per germline. The CDR3 covers 13 residues. Trimming took off 3 bases at V and 3 bases at J, with 9 bases between the two ends. Full variable domain (missing parts from reference TRBV18 and TRBJ2-7): NAGVMQNPRHLVRRRGQEARLRCSPMKGHSHVYWYRQLPEEGLKFMVYLQKENIIDESGMPKERFSAEFPKEGPSILRIQQVVRGDSAAYFCASSPGSGYEQYFGPGTRLTVT.

This clonotype was seen a handful of times. Mismatch with germline at one junction end may stem from a read error. This chain links TRBV6-5 with TRBJ1-2; no clear D gene. From germline, CDR1 is MNHEY and CDR2 SVGAGI. This CDR3 is built from 13 residues. This chain's CDR3 is CASGYKANYGYTF. CDR3 nucleotides: TGTGCCAGCGGTTACAAAGCTAACTATGGCTACACCTTC.

In its sample, this clonotype was seen many times. In DNA, the CDR3 is TGTGCCAGCTCAACCGATCCAGGGGGCGCTTTTGGCTACACCTTC. Amino acids: CASSTDPGGAFGYTF. The rearrangement uses TRBV18 and TRBJ1-2, with 8 positions matching TRBD1. The CDR3 spans 15 residues. V lost 5 bases, J lost 7 bases, and 12 bases stayed unmatched. Germline CDR1 is KGHSH and CDR2 is LQKENI.

This clonotype was counted many times. The DNA of the CDR3 is TGCAGTGCCCACGCCGGGACTAGTAGGTACAATGAGCAGTTCTTC. This encodes CSAHAGTSRYNEQFF. The chain couples TRBV20-1 to TRBJ2-1; 8 nucleotides align to TRBD2. CDR1 and CDR2 from the germline V gene are DFQATT and SNEGSKA (reference sequence). The CDR3 extends over 15 amino acids. Germline trimming cut 6 bases from V and 4 bases from J; bases unmatched to any gene: 11.

This clonotype was found a few times. The V call is TRBV7-9, the J call TRBJ2-7, with D possibly matching TRBD2 (6 bases). CDR1 is SEHNR and CDR2 is FQNEAQ in the germline V gene (reference sequence). V was cut by 4 bases and J by 9 bases, with 13 bases left in between. This CDR3 has 12 amino acids. CDR3 sequence reads: CASSSDTGVQYF. The CDR3 region has the DNA TGTGCCAGCAGCTCCGACACGGGGGTGCAGTACTTC.

This clonotype occurred many times. The chain uses TRBV11-2 and TRBJ2-1; weak D call: TRBD1 (6 bases). The germline V gene encodes CDR1 SGHAT and CDR2 FQNNGV. This CDR3 has 15 amino acids. Trimming pared 4 bases from V and 5 bases from J, leaving 15 bases between. The DNA of the CDR3 is TGTGCCAGCAGCTCCACAGGGATGGCCCACAATGAGCAGTTCTTC. Translating it yields CASSSTGMAHNEQFF.

This clonotype has just a few counts. The rearrangement links TRBV5-8 to TRBJ2-3, with D unresolved. Trimming removed 4 bases at V and 6 bases at J, with 12 bases between. The germline V gene encodes CDR1 SGHTS and CDR2 YDEGEE. This CDR3 is built from 13 residues. Here the CDR3 DNA reads TGTGCCAGCAGCACCGAAGGTCCCGATACGCAGTATTTT. This sequence encodes CASSTEGPDTQYF. Together with reference TRBV5-8 and TRBJ2-3, the CDR3 gives the full variable domain: EAGVTQSPTHLIKTRGQQATLRCSPISGHTSVYWYQQALGLGLQFLLWYDEGEERNRGNFPPRFSGRQFPNYSSELNVNALELEDSALYLCASSTEGPDTQYFGPGTRLTVL.

The table lists this clonotype with a few counts. The genes are TRBV5-4 and TRBJ1-2; D is uncertain. This CDR3 contains 12 residues. Germline V gene sequence: CDR1 SGHNT, CDR2 YYREEE (reference sequence). V lost 9 bases, J lost 8 bases, and 17 bases lay in between. CDR3 DNA: TGTGCCACCCCGGCCGCCTTCGGGGGCTACACCTTC. This encodes CATPAAFGGYTF.

The chain has TRBV9 and TRBJ2-2; D is perhaps TRBD2 (5 bases). V lost 0 bases and J 1 base, leaving 7 bases between the germline ends. CDR1 is SGDLS and CDR2 is YYNGEE in the germline V gene. CDR3 length equals 15 residues. This CDR3 is CASSVGGMNTGELFF. CDR3 nucleotide sequence: TGTGCCAGCAGCGTAGGAGGGATGAACACCGGGGAGCTGTTTTTT. Full variable domain (missing parts from reference TRBV9 and TRBJ2-2): DSGVTQTPKHLITATGQRVTLRCSPRSGDLSVYWYQQSLDQGLQFLIQYYNGEERAKGNILERFSAQQFPDLHSELNLSSLELGDSALYFCASSVGGMNTGELFFGEGSRLTVL.

Only a few counts were recorded for this clonotype. V usage is TRBV28 and J usage is TRBJ2-2; TRBD2 aligns across 10 bases. Germline CDR1 reads MDHEN; CDR2 reads SYDVKM. The V and J ends lost 6 bases and 2 bases, in that order; junction bases with no gene match: 9. The CDR3 sequence is 17 residues long. CDR3 protein: CASSSPSGRVNTGELFF. CDR3 coding DNA: TGTGCCAGCAGCTCCCCAAGCGGGAGGGTCAACACCGGGGAGCTGTTTTTT.

As for this clonotype: A clone one base away is much larger, so this may be a read error. The chain employs TRBV10-3 and TRBJ2-5; unclear D gene. Germline assignment: CDR1 ENHRY and CDR2 SYGVKD. The CDR3 is 12 amino acids. The CDR3 protein is CTISESRETQYF. CDR3 nucleotides: TGTACCATCAGTGAGTCGAGAGAGACCCAGTACTTC.

The chain is built from TRBV3-1 and TRBJ2-7; weak D call: TRBD1 (5 bases). Per the germline V gene, CDR1 is LGHDT and CDR2 is YNNKEL (reference sequence). The CDR3 has 13 amino acids. Trimming removed 3 bases at V and 3 bases at J, with 9 bases between. The CDR3 here is CASSHTTDYEQYF. The CDR3 region has the DNA TGTGCCAGCAGCCATACGACAGACTACGAGCAGTACTTC.

Only a few counts were recorded for this clonotype. The chain carries TRBV6-5 and TRBJ2-4; D not resolved. The V end was cut by 4 bases, the J end by 2 bases, with 6 bases between. The germline V gene encodes CDR1 MNHEY and CDR2 SVGAGI. The CDR3 contains 13 residues. For the CDR3, the DNA is TGTGCCAGCAGTTCGACAACCAAAAACATTCAGTACTTC. This codes for CASSSTTKNIQYF.

The V call is TRBV27, the J call TRBJ2-2, with 11 bases lining up with TRBD2. V gave up 8 bases and J gave up 6 bases; unmatched junction bases: 8. The CDR3 loop spans 15 amino acids. In germline, CDR1 is MNHEY, CDR2 SMNVEV (reference sequence). CDR3 protein: CASGTSGRFPGELFF. CDR3 DNA: TGTGCCAGCGGCACTAGCGGGAGATTTCCCGGGGAGCTGTTTTTT.

The chain carries TRBV5-1 and TRBJ2-2; tentative D call: TRBD1 (5 bases). This CDR3 is 14 amino acids long. The germline V and J ends were trimmed by 4 bases and 1 base, with 8 bases remaining between them. The germline CDR1 and CDR2 sequences are SGHRS and YFSETQ. The CDR3 reads CASSAGKNTGELFF. The CDR3 region has the DNA TGCGCCAGCAGCGCAGGGAAGAACACCGGGGAGCTGTTTTTT.